The 8 T cell receptor beta chains below come from one sample, sequenced in a study of Ad26.COV2.S vaccination and SARS-CoV-2 variants. Indicated treatment: around 19 received Ad26.COV2.S at low or high dose, single or two shots; several received placebo; per-sample allocation not given. Samples analyzed were those drawn on day 63 after the first vaccine or placebo injection. The table came from immunoSEQ multiplex PCR; TCRdb's copy has only in-frame clones and leaves some out. Altogether over 400,000 clones are present, 80% to 90% being singletons, with the ten largest covering approximately 2.5%. This specimen consisted of peripheral blood, obtained in a trial of Ad26.COV2.S vaccine versus placebo. Receptor source: a person aged 18-60 years who received the Ad26.COV2.S COVID-19 vaccine or a placebo.

This chain connects TRBV7-2 to TRBJ2-7; D might be TRBD2 (6 bases). The CDR3 runs to 15 residues. The ends were cut back, 5 bases at V and 2 bases at J, with 16 bases in the middle. Germline V gives CDR1 SGHTA, CDR2 FQGNSA. CDR3 protein: CASSPKRASPYEQYF. CDR3 bases: TGTGCCAGCAGCCCGAAGCGGGCAAGTCCCTACGAGCAGTACTTC.

V and J are TRBV30 and TRBJ2-7; D is tentatively TRBD1 or TRBD2 (6 bases each). Germline CDR1 GTSNPN, CDR2 SVGIG (reference sequence). The CDR3 covers 11 residues. CDR3 bases: TGTGCGTTAACTCGGGGGCAGGTGCAGTACGTC. It is translated as CALTRGQVQYV.

CDR3 coding DNA: TGCGCCAGCAGCCAAGCTTCAGGGGGGGGTTACACAGATACGCAGTATTTT. It is translated as CASSQASGGGYTDTQYF. The chain uses TRBV4-3 and TRBJ2-3; D may correspond to TRBD1 or TRBD2 (7 bases each). CDR1 and CDR2 from the germline V gene are LGHNA and YSLEER. V was pared by 1 base and J by 2 bases, with 16 bases between. The CDR3 extends over 17 amino acids.

A remark on this clone: Other DNA sequences in this sample translate to the same CDR3. This chain links TRBV18 with TRBJ2-5, with D tentatively TRBD1 (5 bases). The V end lost 6 bases, the J end lost 1 base, and 12 bases lay between the germline ends. Germline V gene data show CDR1 as KGHSH and CDR2 as LQKENI. This CDR3 has 14 residues. For the CDR3, the DNA is TGTGCCAGCTCTCCGAGGCAGGGCCAAGAGACCCAGTACTTC. Translation: CASSPRQGQETQYF.

This chain's CDR3 is CASSKAVTGSGDTQYF. The DNA of the CDR3 is TGTGCCAGTAGTAAGGCCGTTACAGGGAGTGGGGATACGCAGTATTTT. The V gene is TRBV19, the J gene TRBJ2-3, with a possible D match to TRBD1 (6 bases). Trimming left V 4 bases short and J 6 bases short, with 20 bases between. CDR1 and CDR2 from the germline V gene are LNHDA and SQIVND (reference sequence). The CDR3 contains 16 residues.

The gene calls are TRBV9 and TRBJ1-6, with a tentative D call TRBD1 (5 bases). V lost 0 bases and J lost 7, with 11 bases in between. The CDR3 runs to 15 residues. Germline loops: CDR1 SGDLS, CDR2 YYNGEE. CDR3: CASSVGGVGNSPLHF. The CDR3 region has the DNA TGTGCCAGCAGCGTAGGGGGCGTGGGGAATTCACCCCTCCACTTT. Full variable domain (missing parts from reference TRBV9 and TRBJ1-6): DSGVTQTPKHLITATGQRVTLRCSPRSGDLSVYWYQQSLDQGLQFLIQYYNGEERAKGNILERFSAQQFPDLHSELNLSSLELGDSALYFCASSVGGVGNSPLHFGNGTRLTVT.

The gene calls are TRBV9 and TRBJ2-3; D unclear. Deletions cut 2 bases from V and 1 base from J, with 11 bases between. Germline CDR1 reads SGDLS; CDR2 reads YYNGEE. This CDR3 region has 15 residues. DNA of the CDR3: TGTGCCAGCAGCGTCCAAGCTTGGGGCACAGATACGCAGTATTTT. It encodes CASSVQAWGTDTQYF. The full variable domain, completed using reference TRBV9 and TRBJ2-3, is DSGVTQTPKHLITATGQRVTLRCSPRSGDLSVYWYQQSLDQGLQFLIQYYNGEERAKGNILERFSAQQFPDLHSELNLSSLELGDSALYFCASSVQAWGTDTQYFGPGTRLTVL.

This clone came up once. This chain joins TRBV4-3 and TRBJ2-7; weak D call: TRBD1 (6 bases). Trimming shortened V by 1 base and J by 2 bases, and 12 bases separated the two germline ends. The CDR3 runs to 15 residues. The germline V gene has CDR1 LGHNA and CDR2 YSLEER. CDR3 in DNA: TGCGCCAGCAGCCAAGCCCCCGGACAGACCTACGAGCAGTACTTC. It is translated as CASSQAPGQTYEQYF.